Following are 32 T cell receptor beta chains from one sample sequenced in a study of TIL therapy for anti-PD-1-resistant metastatic lung cancer. Sequencing used immunoSEQ v3. Only in-frame clones appear in the TCRdb table, and some are missing; sequencing was by immunoSEQ multiplex PCR. This sample yields thousands of clones, of which approximately 66% are seen a single time; approximately 17% belongs to the top ten. Time point of the sample: pre-treatment sample, taken before nivolumab and TIL therapy. Pleural nodules or supraclavicular lymph nodes made up most of the excised metastases sampled. Sequences were derived from tumor tissue, sampled at baseline. Receptors originate from a person aged 25 to 80 with non-small cell lung cancer.

This clone was seen only a few times. This chain links TRBV5-1 with TRBJ2-7; 12 nucleotides match TRBD2. The CDR3 contains 15 residues. The V gene's germline CDR1 is SGHRS and CDR2 YFSETQ. The junction had 4 bases not matched to a gene; V was cut back by 2 bases and J by 4 bases. CDR3 sequence (DNA): TGCGCCAGCAGCTTACGGACTAGCGGGGATTACGAGCAGTACTTC. This codes for CASSLRTSGDYEQYF.

The V and J genes are TRBV21-1 and TRBJ2-7; the table's D call of TRBD1 was not tested on the DNA. TRBV21-1 is recorded as a pseudogene. The CDR3 consists of 15 residues. The CDR3 spells CASYDRARGAYEQYF. CDR3 in DNA: TGTGCCAGCTACGACAGGGCAAGAGGGGCCTACGAGCAGTACTTC.

This clone was observed a handful of times. This chain links TRBV5-1 with TRBJ1-1, with unresolved D. Trimming cost V 0 bases and J 0 bases, with 9 bases left between them. CDR1 and CDR2 (germline): SGHRS, YFSETQ. This CDR3 contains 15 residues. CDR3 residues: CASSLGLVLNTEAFF. CDR3 bases: TGCGCCAGCAGCTTGGGGCTTGTTTTGAACACTGAAGCTTTCTTT.

The chain recombines TRBV18 with TRBJ1-3, with D perhaps TRBD1 (5 bases). This CDR3 has 15 amino acids. With 0 bases removed from V and 3 bases from J, the gap between germline ends came to 9 bases. Germline V gives CDR1 KGHSH, CDR2 LQKENI. CDR3 residues: CASSPPSRDGNTIYF. In DNA form, the CDR3 reads TGTGCCAGCTCACCACCGTCCAGGGATGGAAACACCATATATTTT.

This clone was seen only once. The genes are TRBV4-3 and TRBJ1-1; 9 nucleotides align to TRBD1. This CDR3 contains 18 residues. The V and J ends lost 0 bases and 1 base, in that order; junction bases with no gene match: 9. Germline CDR1 and CDR2: LGHNA and YSLEER. CDR3 nucleotides: TGCGCCAGCAGCCAAGAACCCGACAGGGGGTGGGCGAACACTGAAGCTTTCTTT. This sequence encodes CASSQEPDRGWANTEAFF.

This CDR3 is CASSVRLAEEETQYF. CDR3 bases: TGTGCCAGCAGCGTAAGACTAGCGGAAGAGGAGACCCAGTACTTC. The rearrangement joins TRBV9 to TRBJ2-5; TRBD2 matches 9 bases. Germline V gene data show CDR1 as SGDLS and CDR2 as YYNGEE. The CDR3 is made up of 15 amino acids. Trimming cost V 1 base and J 5 bases; bases outside gene matches: 6.

V is TRBV2 and J is TRBJ2-1; 7 bases map to TRBD1. The CDR3 extends over 13 amino acids. Germline CDR1 SNHLY, CDR2 FYNNEI. V was clipped by 7 bases and J by 9 bases; unmatched bases: 9. The CDR3 bases are TGTGCCAGCACCACACAGGGGAGCGTTGAGCAGTTCTTC. Translated: CASTTQGSVEQFF. Full variable domain (missing parts from reference TRBV2 and TRBJ2-1): EPEVTQTPSHQVTQMGQEVILRCVPISNHLYFYWYRQILGQKVEFLVSFYNNEISEKSEIFDDQFSVERPDGSNFTLKIRSTKLEDSAMYFCASTTQGSVEQFFGPGTRLTVL.

This clone was detected only a few times. The chain combines TRBV20-1 with TRBJ1-5; 7 bases match TRBD1. V shed 3 bases and J 2 bases; nucleotides not matched to a gene: 4. The CDR3 sequence is 14 residues long. Germline CDR1 and CDR2: DFQATT and SNEGSKA (reference sequence). CDR3 DNA: TGCAGTGCTAGTAAGGGGGCCGGCAATCAGCCCCAGCATTTT. This codes for CSASKGAGNQPQHF.

The J gene is TRBJ2-1, the V gene TRBV5-1, with D possibly TRBD1 on 5 matching bases. Trimming left V 5 bases short and J 0 bases short, with 12 bases between. Germline assignment: CDR1 SGHRS and CDR2 YFSETQ. The CDR3 is 15 amino acids. CDR3 nucleotides: TGCGCCAGCAGACAGGACGGAAGCTCCTACAATGAGCAGTTCTTC. This codes for CASRQDGSSYNEQFF.

The V gene is TRBV6-6, the J gene TRBJ2-3; D is uncertain. V gave up 0 bases and J gave up 0 bases, with 7 bases separating them. CDR3 length: 15 residues. From germline, CDR1 is MNHNY and CDR2 SVGAGI (reference sequence). CDR3 nucleotides: TGTGCCAGCAGTTACTCGAGTACTAGCACAGATACGCAGTATTTT. It encodes CASSYSSTSTDTQYF.

The rearrangement uses TRBV2 and TRBJ1-1; 7 positions match TRBD1. The J segment lost 1 base and the V segment lost 2 bases, leaving 4 bases of the junction unmatched. The CDR3 consists of 15 residues. From germline, CDR1 is SNHLY and CDR2 FYNNEI. In DNA, the CDR3 is TGTGCCAGCAGTGAAAAGGGACAGAGGAACACTGAAGCTTTCTTT. Residues: CASSEKGQRNTEAFF.

V and J are TRBV5-5 and TRBJ2-1, with a possible D match to TRBD2 (6 bases). Per germline, CDR1 SGHKS and CDR2 YYEKEE (reference sequence). Trimming cost V 5 bases and J 9 bases, with 15 bases left between them. This CDR3 is built from 13 residues. The CDR3 DNA is TGTGCCAGCAGGGGACTCCTTTTAGGTGAGCAGTTCTTC. Encoded protein: CASRGLLLGEQFF.

The chain carries TRBV19 and TRBJ2-7; tentatively, D is TRBD1 (8 bases). V was cut by 3 bases and J by 1 base, with 19 bases left in between. Germline values: CDR1 LNHDA, CDR2 SQIVND (reference sequence). The CDR3 loop spans 17 amino acids. The CDR3 sequence: CASSMGGTGGGSYEQYF. DNA for the CDR3: TGTGCCAGTAGTATGGGGGGGACAGGCGGAGGATCCTACGAGCAGTACTTC.

The J gene is TRBJ2-1, the V gene TRBV30, with D possibly TRBD2 on 6 matching bases. The CDR3 consists of 12 residues. With 3 bases removed from V and 9 bases from J, the gap between germline ends came to 12 bases. Germline CDR1 reads GTSNPN; CDR2 reads SVGIG (reference sequence). CDR3 loop: CAWRLIGGEQFF. CDR3 nucleotides: TGTGCCTGGAGACTAATCGGGGGTGAGCAGTTCTTC.

The chain combines TRBV5-1 with TRBJ2-1; D gene ambiguous. Germline CDR1 SGHRS, CDR2 YFSETQ. V gave up 0 bases and J gave up 5 bases, with 9 bases separating them. The CDR3 extends over 14 amino acids. The CDR3 loop reads CASSLDLRNNEQFF. CDR3 coding DNA: TGCGCCAGCAGCTTGGATCTCAGAAACAATGAGCAGTTCTTC.

This clone is deemed medium-sized. This chain links TRBV29-1 with TRBJ2-7; TRBD2 aligns across 7 bases. CDR3 length: 17 amino acids. The germline V gene encodes CDR1 SQVTM and CDR2 ANQGSEA. Trimming took 4 bases from V and 4 from J; bases not matched to a gene: 19. The CDR3 region has the DNA TGCAGCGTTGTGAAGTGTGCCGACCCGGGACTACTTTACGAGCAGTACTTC. It is translated as CSVVKCADPGLLYEQYF.

The J gene is TRBJ1-2, the V gene TRBV5-1; D unresolved. V was cut by 3 bases and J by 5 bases, with 8 bases left in between. CDR3 length: 12 amino acids. The V gene's germline CDR1 is SGHRS and CDR2 YFSETQ. Here the CDR3 DNA reads TGCGCCAGCAGCTCCCAATCGTATGGCTACACCTTC. Its translation: CASSSQSYGYTF.

The chain employs TRBV9 and TRBJ2-3, with 7 bases lining up with TRBD1. CDR3 length: 15 amino acids. CDR1 is SGDLS, CDR2 YYNGEE, per germline. The V and J ends lost 4 bases and 2 bases, in that order; junction bases with no gene match: 7. The CDR3 DNA reads as TGTGCCAGCAGCCCCCGACAGGGACCCACAGATACGCAGTATTTT. This translates into CASSPRQGPTDTQYF.

The J gene is TRBJ2-1, the V gene TRBV5-4, with 10 bases lining up with TRBD2. The CDR3 sequence is 15 residues long. Germline loops: CDR1 SGHNT, CDR2 YYREEE (reference sequence). J gave up 3 bases and V 0 bases, and 0 bases lay outside the gene matches. This chain's CDR3 is CASSLGLAGYNEQFF. CDR3 coding DNA: TGTGCCAGCAGCTTGGGACTAGCGGGCTACAATGAGCAGTTCTTC. Full variable domain (rest looked up from reference TRBV5-4 and TRBJ2-1): ETGVTQSPTHLIKTRGQQVTLRCSSQSGHNTVSWYQQALGQGPQFIFQYYREEENGRGNFPPRFSGLQFPNYSSELNVNALELDDSALYLCASSLGLAGYNEQFFGPGTRLTVL.

The chain links TRBV6-1 to TRBJ2-1, with 10 bases identical to TRBD2. The CDR3 is 16 amino acids. Per the germline V gene, CDR1 is MNHNS and CDR2 is SASEGT. The trim removed 2 bases at V and 4 bases at J, leaving 5 bases unmatched. CDR3 sequence (DNA): TGTGCCAGCAGTGAACCCAGCGGGAGGGCTTACAATGAGCAGTTCTTC. Amino acid sequence: CASSEPSGRAYNEQFF.

The genes are TRBV6-5 and TRBJ1-4; 8 bases map to TRBD1. Germline V CDR1 and CDR2: MNHEY, SVGAGI. V trimming: 6 bases; J trimming: 5 bases; junction bases outside the gene matches: 5. The CDR3 is made up of 14 amino acids. CDR3 protein: CASRDREENEKLFF. The CDR3 nucleotides read TGTGCCAGCAGGGACAGGGAAGAGAATGAAAAACTGTTTTTT.

CDR3 in amino acids: CATSRGGRTASGNTIYF. The CDR3 nucleotides are TGTGCCACCAGCAGAGGGGGACGGACCGCCTCTGGAAACACCATATATTTT. V is TRBV15 and J is TRBJ1-3; D perhaps matches TRBD1 (5 bases). There are 17 residues in the CDR3. CDR1 is LNHNV and CDR2 is YYDKDF in the germline V gene (reference sequence). Trimming took off 1 base at V and 0 bases at J, with 13 bases between the two ends.

The sample holds a few counts of this clone. V usage is TRBV2 and J usage is TRBJ2-7; 9 positions match TRBD1. Germline CDR1 SNHLY, CDR2 FYNNEI. With V trimmed by 4 bases and J by 4 bases, 8 bases remained unmatched. The CDR3 runs to 15 residues. This CDR3 is CASSVTGGRRYEQYF. In DNA form, the CDR3 reads TGTGCCAGCAGTGTAACAGGGGGCCGCCGGTACGAGCAGTACTTC.

V gene TRBV6-5 combines with J gene TRBJ2-5; no definite D call. V was cut by 6 bases and J by 5 bases, with 13 bases left in between. Germline CDR1 and CDR2: MNHEY and SVGAGI. This CDR3 is built from 13 residues. The CDR3 loop reads CASRVFLGETQYF. CDR3 nucleotide sequence: TGTGCCAGCAGGGTTTTCTTGGGGGAGACCCAGTACTTC.

The CDR3 loop is CASSTGVAGQLYEQYF. The CDR3 bases are TGTGCCAGCAGCACAGGGGTGGCGGGGCAACTCTACGAGCAGTACTTC. V and J are TRBV5-4 and TRBJ2-7; tentative D call: TRBD1 (7 bases). The length of the CDR3 is 16 residues. Per germline, CDR1 SGHNT and CDR2 YYREEE (reference sequence). V was trimmed by 4 bases and J by 3 bases, leaving 20 bases between them.

This clone has a handful of counts. The CDR3 loop reads CASSDGTSSSTGELFF. Written as DNA, the CDR3 is TGTGCCAGCAGCGACGGGACTTCGTCGAGCACCGGGGAGCTGTTTTTT. The gene calls are TRBV9 and TRBJ2-2; tentative D call: TRBD2 (6 bases). With 3 bases removed from V and 4 bases from J, the gap between germline ends came to 16 bases. CDR3 length: 16 amino acids. Germline V gene data show CDR1 as SGDLS and CDR2 as YYNGEE.

The genes are TRBV7-9 and TRBJ2-5, with TRBD2 matching 10 bases. This CDR3 has 17 amino acids. Unmatched junction bases numbered 10, after V lost 5 bases and J lost 1 base. Germline CDR1 and CDR2: SEHNR and FQNEAQ (reference sequence). DNA for the CDR3: TGTGCCAGCAGCGAAATTGCTAGCGGGGGCCCCCAAGAGACCCAGTACTTC. It translates to CASSEIASGGPQETQYF.

By share of the sample, this clone is large (0.1 to 1%). V is TRBV19 and J is TRBJ1-2; 7 nucleotides match TRBD1. The CDR3 length is 15 residues. Per the germline V gene, CDR1 is LNHDA and CDR2 is SQIVND (reference sequence). J lost 8 bases, V lost 1 base, and 10 bases had no gene match. DNA of the CDR3: TGTGCCAGTAGTATAGCCGGAGGGGGCGTTAACGGCTACACCTTC. Its translation is CASSIAGGGVNGYTF.

The chain recombines TRBV12-3 or TRBV12-4 with TRBJ2-1; D may be TRBD2 (6 bases). The CDR3 covers 12 residues. V was cut by 4 bases and J by 9 bases, with 10 bases left in between. The CDR3 nucleotides are TGTGCCAGCAGTTCTGGGGGAGGTGAGCAGTTCTTC. Its protein is CASSSGGGEQFF.

The chain carries TRBV19 and TRBJ2-3, with D hard to call. Germline CDR1 and CDR2: LNHDA and SQIVND (reference sequence). There are 14 residues in the CDR3. The V end lost 6 bases, the J end lost 5 bases, and 15 bases lay between the germline ends. Written as DNA, the CDR3 is TGTGCCAGTAGCAAAGCCTTAGTAGGAGATACGCAGTATTTT. As protein: CASSKALVGDTQYF.

This clone was seen only a few times. The V and J genes are TRBV6-2 or TRBV6-3 and TRBJ1-1; a possible D gene is TRBD1 (6 bases). Between the trimmed V and J ends, which lost 6 bases and 4 bases, there was a span of 18 bases. Germline V gives CDR1 MNHEY, CDR2 SVGEGT. This CDR3 region has 15 residues. The CDR3 DNA reads TGTGCCAGCAGCTTCAAAACTGGGGGGCGCACTGAAGCTTTCTTT. Amino acids: CASSFKTGGRTEAFF.

A single count supports this clone. The chain recombines TRBV2 with TRBJ1-1, with a tentative D call TRBD1 (6 bases). Germline assignment: CDR1 SNHLY and CDR2 FYNNEI. V dropped 8 bases and J dropped 8 bases, with 12 bases sitting between them. The CDR3 extends over 11 amino acids. The CDR3 DNA is TGTGCCAGCTCCTACAGGGTGGAAGCTTTCTTT. Its translation: CASSYRVEAFF.